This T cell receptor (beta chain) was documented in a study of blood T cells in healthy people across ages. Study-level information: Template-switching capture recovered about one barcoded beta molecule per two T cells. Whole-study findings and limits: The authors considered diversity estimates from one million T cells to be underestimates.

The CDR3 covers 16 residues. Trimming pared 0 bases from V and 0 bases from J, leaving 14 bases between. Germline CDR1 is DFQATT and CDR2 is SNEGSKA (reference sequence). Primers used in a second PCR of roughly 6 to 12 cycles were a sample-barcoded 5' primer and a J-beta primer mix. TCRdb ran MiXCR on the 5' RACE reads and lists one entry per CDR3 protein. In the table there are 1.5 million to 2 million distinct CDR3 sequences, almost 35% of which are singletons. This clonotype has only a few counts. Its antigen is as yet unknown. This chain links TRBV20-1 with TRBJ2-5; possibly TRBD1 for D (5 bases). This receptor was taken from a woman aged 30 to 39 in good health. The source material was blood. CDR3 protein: CSARDRAGFYQETQYF. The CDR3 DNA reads TGCAGTGCTAGAGACCGGGCAGGGTTCTACCAAGAGACCCAGTACTTC.